These 20 T cell receptor beta chains were all obtained from the same sample, sequenced in a study of T-cell memory formation after mild COVID-19 (dated by TCRdb to the early 2020s). The library was produced with 5' RACE. Data came from an Illumina NovaSeq 6000. TCRdb trimmed the raw reads at Q25, called clones with MiXCR and kept productive beta chains. Every CDR3 protein is listed once, alongside the most common genes and DNA of its rows. Recorded for this sample are about half a million distinct CDR3 sequences; about 20% of them occurred a single time. 9% to 15% of the sample belongs to the ten largest clones. The material sequenced was PBMCs or a T cell subset sorted from them (not recorded which). The receptor set was obtained from an adult woman who had mild COVID-19 (a few samples of this study predate the infection). The sample titles of this study are shuffled in the database, so cell type and time point are left out; the donor was told from shared clones.

The chain employs TRBV24-1 and TRBJ1-1; TRBD1 aligns across 7 bases. The germline V gene has CDR1 KGHDR and CDR2 SFDVKD. This CDR3 comprises 14 residues. In DNA form, the CDR3 reads TGTGTAGGGGGCCAGATAAACTTTGGGGTTGAAGCTTTCTTT. It codes for CVGGQINFGVEAFF.

This clonotype turned up a few times. The V and J genes are TRBV5-6 and TRBJ1-2; TRBD1 matches at 8 bases. The V segment lost 0 bases and the J segment 6 bases; nucleotides outside the gene matches: 7. The germline gives CDR1 SGHDT, CDR2 YYEEEE. The CDR3 is 15 residues long. CDR3 bases: TGTGCCAGCAGCTTGGGCGGCAGGGGGCTCGATGGCTACACCTTC. The encoded protein is CASSLGGRGLDGYTF.

The rearrangement uses TRBV29-1 and TRBJ2-4; D remains unclear. This CDR3 spans 13 amino acids. Trimming shortened V by 4 bases and J by 3 bases, and 10 bases separated the two germline ends. CDR1 SQVTM and CDR2 ANQGSEA come from the germline V gene. CDR3 DNA: TGCAGCGTTGGGGTGGCAGACAAAAACATTCAGTACTTC. Translated: CSVGVADKNIQYF. Complete variable domain (other parts from reference TRBV29-1 and TRBJ2-4): SAVISQKPSRDICQRGTSLTIQCQVDSQVTMMFWYRQQPGQSLTLIATANQGSEATYESGFVIDKFPISRPNLTFSTLTVSNMSPEDSSIYLCSVGVADKNIQYFGAGTRLSVL.

The gene calls are TRBV29-1 and TRBJ2-4; 10 bases line up with TRBD1. The CDR3 contains 16 residues. Germline loops: CDR1 SQVTM, CDR2 ANQGSEA. CDR3 DNA sequence: TGCAGTTTTAGAGGGGGGACAGGGGCCCCCAAAAACATTCAGTACTTC. Translating gives CSFRGGTGAPKNIQYF. The full variable domain, in which reference TRBV29-1 and TRBJ2-4 provide the parts outside the CDR3, is SAVISQKPSRDICQRGTSLTIQCQVDSQVTMMFWYRQQPGQSLTLIATANQGSEATYESGFVIDKFPISRPNLTFSTLTVSNMSPEDSSIYLCSFRGGTGAPKNIQYFGAGTRLSVL.

In this sample, this clonotype turned up a few times. The V and J genes are TRBV29-1 and TRBJ1-1; no clear D gene. The length of the CDR3 is 14 residues. V was shortened by 4 bases and J by 0 bases, with 12 bases between the two germline ends. Per germline, CDR1 SQVTM and CDR2 ANQGSEA. The CDR3 reads CSVAPTTLNTEAFF. The CDR3 DNA reads as TGCAGCGTTGCTCCAACTACTCTGAACACTGAAGCTTTCTTT.

Here the CDR3 DNA reads TGTGCCAGCAGTTCGTACACAGGGGGCCCTCCCTACGAGCAGTACTTC. This sequence encodes CASSSYTGGPPYEQYF. This chain connects TRBV27 to TRBJ2-7, with 9 bases matching TRBD1. The V segment lost 4 bases and the J segment 2 bases; nucleotides outside the gene matches: 9. This CDR3 spans 16 amino acids. In germline, CDR1 is MNHEY, CDR2 SMNVEV (reference sequence).

The table lists this clonotype with many counts. At one boundary the junction diverges from the germline segment, which might be a read error. The CDR3 here is CASSLGTGGSYEQYF. In DNA form, the CDR3 reads TGTGCCAGCAGCTTGGGGACAGGAGGATCCTACGAGCAGTACTTC. The rearrangement joins TRBV5-1 to TRBJ2-7, with 8 positions matching TRBD1. The CDR3 covers 15 residues. The germline V gene encodes CDR1 SGHRS and CDR2 YFSETQ.

This rearrangement joins TRBV29-1 to TRBJ2-3; D is unclear. CDR1 and CDR2 (germline): SQVTM, ANQGSEA. Trimming left V 1 base short and J 5 bases short, with 10 bases between. CDR3 length: 13 amino acids. This CDR3 reads CSVEGSVGDTQYF. DNA for the CDR3: TGCAGCGTTGAAGGGAGTGTAGGAGATACGCAGTATTTT.

This clonotype showed up just a few times. The V and J genes are TRBV4-2 and TRBJ1-2; D call uncertain. V was trimmed by 4 bases and J by 0 bases, leaving 18 bases between them. Germline values: CDR1 LGHNA, CDR2 YNFKEQ. The CDR3 has 17 amino acids. Here the CDR3 DNA reads TGTGCCAGCAGCCCGGGAGAAGATGGGATATCTAACTATGGCTACACCTTC. Its protein product is CASSPGEDGISNYGYTF.

This clonotype was seen repeatedly, ten times or more. The chain joins TRBV5-1 to TRBJ1-1; TRBD1 might be the D (6 bases). This CDR3 comprises 15 residues. Trimming removed 0 bases from V and 5 bases from J, with 14 bases in between. The germline gives CDR1 SGHRS, CDR2 YFSETQ. The DNA for the CDR3 is TGCGCCAGCAGCTTGGGGCACAGGGTTGGGACTGAAGCTTTCTTT. This codes for CASSLGHRVGTEAFF.

This chain connects TRBV6-6 to TRBJ2-5, with D possibly TRBD2 on 7 matching bases. Germline loops: CDR1 MNHNY, CDR2 SVGAGI (reference sequence). The CDR3 covers 16 residues. The germline V and J ends were trimmed by 0 bases and 5 bases, with 16 bases remaining between them. The CDR3 is CASSYSKQGGSETQYF. DNA of the CDR3: TGTGCCAGCAGTTACTCGAAACAGGGCGGGAGCGAGACCCAGTACTTC.

The chain links TRBV4-1 to TRBJ2-5; TRBD1 matches 8 bases. Germline trimming cut 1 base from V and 5 bases from J; bases unmatched to any gene: 12. The CDR3 spans 17 residues. Germline V gene data show CDR1 as MGHRA and CDR2 as YSYEKL. CDR3 DNA sequence: TGCGCCAGCAGCCAAGGACCGCTATCGACAGGGGCGGAGACCCAGTACTTC. Its protein product is CASSQGPLSTGAETQYF.

The V and J genes are TRBV30 and TRBJ2-7; D perhaps matches TRBD1 (9 bases). Germline lookup yields CDR1 GTSNPN and CDR2 SVGIG (reference sequence). CDR3 size: 15 residues. Trimming removed 3 bases from V and 2 bases from J, with 17 bases in between. CDR3 coding DNA: TGTGCCTGGAGCCGGGGGGGACAGGGACCCTACGAGCAGTACTTC. This sequence encodes CAWSRGGQGPYEQYF.

This chain links TRBV5-1 with TRBJ2-5, with 7 bases aligning to TRBD1. This CDR3 is 14 amino acids long. The germline V gene has CDR1 SGHRS and CDR2 YFSETQ. The trim removed 0 bases at V and 5 bases at J, leaving 4 bases unmatched. CDR3 in DNA: TGCGCCAGCAGCTTGGAGCCCAGGGGGGAGACCCAGTACTTC. Its protein is CASSLEPRGETQYF.

The rearrangement uses TRBV6-2 or TRBV6-3 and TRBJ1-2; TRBD1 might be the D (5 bases). Trimming stripped 0 bases from V and 8 bases from J, with 13 bases between. This CDR3 contains 14 residues. From germline, CDR1 is MNHEY and CDR2 SVGEGT. The CDR3, as DNA: TGTGCCAGCAGTTACTCGACGCAGGGAAAAGGCTACACCTTC. This sequence encodes CASSYSTQGKGYTF.

With regard to this clonotype: The junction does not match germline at one end; this may be a read error. The chain couples TRBV11-2 to TRBJ2-1, with 7 bases identical to TRBD2. Per the germline V gene, CDR1 is SGHAT and CDR2 is FQNNGV. The CDR3 totals 17 residues. CDR3 sequence (DNA): TGTGCCAGCAGCTTTATAATTGGCGGGAGTGGGGGAATTGAGCAGGTCTTC. Residues: CASSFIIGGSGGIEQVF.

The chain is built from TRBV7-9 and TRBJ1-2; 7 bases are a match to TRBD1. Germline assignment: CDR1 SEHNR and CDR2 FQNEAQ (reference sequence). The CDR3 is 15 amino acids. Trimming took 2 bases from V and 5 from J; bases not matched to a gene: 8. The CDR3 DNA follows: TGTGCCAGCAGCTTATCCGGGACAGAAACATATGGCTACACCTTC. Translation gives CASSLSGTETYGYTF.

This clonotype was seen more than once but under ten times. This chain connects TRBV29-1 to TRBJ1-3, with D perhaps matching TRBD1 (5 bases). Trimming took off 0 bases at V and 0 bases at J, with 15 bases between the two ends. CDR1 and CDR2 (germline): SQVTM, ANQGSEA. The CDR3 loop spans 17 amino acids. CDR3 sequence: CSVEEGGFGYSGNTIYF. CDR3 nucleotides: TGCAGCGTTGAAGAGGGGGGATTCGGATACTCTGGAAACACCATATATTTT.

This chain connects TRBV28 to TRBJ2-7; 10 positions agree with TRBD2. Unmatched junction bases numbered 5, after V lost 5 bases and J lost 1 base. Per the germline V gene, CDR1 is MDHEN and CDR2 is SYDVKM. The CDR3 is 15 amino acids. CDR3 nucleotide sequence: TGTGCCAGCAGTCCGATGACTAGCGGGTCCTACGAGCAGTACTTC. Its protein product is CASSPMTSGSYEQYF. The variable domain in full, completed from reference TRBV28 and TRBJ2-7, reads DVKVTQSSRYLVKRTGEKVFLECVQDMDHENMFWYRQDPGLGLRLIYFSYDVKMKEKGDIPEGYSVSREKKERFSLILESASTNQTSMYLCASSPMTSGSYEQYFGPGTRLTVT.

The rearrangement links TRBV15 to TRBJ2-1; no clear D gene. Trimming removed 5 bases from V and 0 bases from J, with 14 bases in between. The CDR3 runs 16 residues. The germline V gene has CDR1 LNHNV and CDR2 YYDKDF (reference sequence). CDR3 nucleotide sequence: TGTGCCACCAGCGCTGGGATTGCCAGCTCCTACAATGAGCAGTTCTTC. Amino acid sequence: CATSAGIASSYNEQFF.